Listed here are 8 T cell receptor beta chains from one sample, sequenced in a study of blood T cell repertoires in COVID-19. This table comes from immunoSEQ multiplex PCR, and its TCRdb copy is limited to in-frame clones, with some not included. The table shows 200,000 to 250,000 clones, with over 80% occurring only once. Sequencing was done on a sample of peripheral blood. The receptors derive from a young man with COVID-19, enrolled during active disease.

The genes are TRBV4-3 and TRBJ1-6, with D tentatively TRBD1 (5 bases). From germline, CDR1 is LGHNA and CDR2 YSLEER. This CDR3 has 16 amino acids. The V end was cut by 3 bases, the J end by 6 bases, with 15 bases between. CDR3 coding DNA: TGCGCCAGCAGCCATTCATCAGGGCAAATTAATTCACCCCTCCACTTT. As protein: CASSHSSGQINSPLHF.

The chain carries TRBV5-1 and TRBJ1-1, with 7 bases lining up with TRBD1. The CDR3 is 15 amino acids. Germline V gene data show CDR1 as SGHRS and CDR2 as YFSETQ. V shed 4 bases, J shed 5 bases, and the junction held 11 bases outside the gene matches. The CDR3 sequence: CASSEDRDKWTEAFF. The CDR3 nucleotides read TGCGCCAGCAGCGAAGACAGGGATAAGTGGACTGAAGCTTTCTTT.

This sequence joins TRBV27 and TRBJ2-3; no firm D call. Trimming pared 0 bases from V and 6 bases from J, leaving 16 bases between. The CDR3 is 16 residues long. From germline, CDR1 is MNHEY and CDR2 SMNVEV (reference sequence). The CDR3 region is CASSLSLGTASDTQYF. Here the CDR3 DNA reads TGTGCCAGCAGTTTATCGCTGGGTACAGCCTCTGATACGCAGTATTTT.

The V gene is TRBV9, the J gene TRBJ2-7; 9 nucleotides match TRBD2. V lost 0 bases to trimming and J lost 2 bases; unmatched junction nucleotides: 12. Germline assignment: CDR1 SGDLS and CDR2 YYNGEE. The CDR3 runs to 18 residues. The CDR3 coding sequence is TGTGCCAGCAGCGTAGAGGTTATCGTAGCGGGGGAAGCCTACGAGCAGTACTTC. This gives the protein CASSVEVIVAGEAYEQYF.

The chain recombines TRBV24-1 with TRBJ1-1; 9 nucleotides align to TRBD1. In germline, CDR1 is KGHDR, CDR2 SFDVKD. V lost 5 bases, J lost 4 bases, and 7 bases stayed unmatched. The CDR3 has 15 amino acids. The CDR3 sequence is CATSGTGARGTEAFF. CDR3 DNA sequence: TGTGCCACCAGTGGGACAGGGGCTAGGGGCACTGAAGCTTTCTTT.

The chain couples TRBV5-1 to TRBJ2-7; 9 positions agree with TRBD1. Germline loops: CDR1 SGHRS, CDR2 YFSETQ. This CDR3 is built from 15 residues. Trimming removed 5 bases from V and 9 bases from J; junction bases left unmatched: 15. DNA for the CDR3: TGCGCCAGCAGTAAACCGGGACAGGGCTCTTTCGGGCAGTACTTC. It codes for CASSKPGQGSFGQYF. Looking up the rest from reference TRBV5-1 and TRBJ2-7 gives the full variable domain: KAGVTQTPRYLIKTRGQQVTLSCSPISGHRSVSWYQQTPGQGLQFLFEYFSETQRNKGNFPGRFSGRQFSNSRSEMNVSTLELGDSALYLCASSKPGQGSFGQYFGPGTRLTVT.

The chain couples TRBV6-1 to TRBJ1-2; 8 bases are a match to TRBD1. The CDR3 has 15 amino acids. Germline V lookup: CDR1 MNHNS, CDR2 SASEGT. Trimming at V came to 3 bases and at J to 5 bases, leaving 8 bases not matched to a gene. This CDR3 reads CASSESSGGRYGYTF. DNA for the CDR3: TGTGCCAGCAGTGAGAGTTCAGGGGGCAGGTATGGCTACACCTTC.

This rearrangement joins TRBV27 to TRBJ2-7, with 9 nucleotides matching TRBD1. This CDR3 region has 14 residues. V was clipped by 5 bases and J by 6 bases; unmatched bases: 8. CDR1 is MNHEY, CDR2 SMNVEV, per germline (reference sequence). CDR3 protein: CASSIDRGSIEQYF. The CDR3 DNA reads as TGTGCCAGCAGTATCGACAGGGGGTCCATCGAGCAGTACTTC.